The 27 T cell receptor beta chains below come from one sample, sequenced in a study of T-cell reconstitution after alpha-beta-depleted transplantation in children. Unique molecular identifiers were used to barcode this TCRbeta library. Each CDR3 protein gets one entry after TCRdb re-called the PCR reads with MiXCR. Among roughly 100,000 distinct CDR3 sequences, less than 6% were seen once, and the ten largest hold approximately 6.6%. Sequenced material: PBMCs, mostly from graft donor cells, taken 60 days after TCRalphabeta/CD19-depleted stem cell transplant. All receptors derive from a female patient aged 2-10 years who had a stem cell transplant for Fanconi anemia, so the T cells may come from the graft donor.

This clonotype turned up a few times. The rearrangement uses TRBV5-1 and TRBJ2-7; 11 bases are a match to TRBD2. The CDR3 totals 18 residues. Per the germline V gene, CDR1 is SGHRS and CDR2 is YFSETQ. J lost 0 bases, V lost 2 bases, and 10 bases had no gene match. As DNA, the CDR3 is TGCGCCAGCAGCTTAGGTCCTAGCGGGAGGCCCGTCTCCTACGAGCAGTACTTC. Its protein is CASSLGPSGRPVSYEQYF. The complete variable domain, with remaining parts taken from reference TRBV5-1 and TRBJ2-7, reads KAGVTQTPRYLIKTRGQQVTLSCSPISGHRSVSWYQQTPGQGLQFLFEYFSETQRNKGNFPGRFSGRQFSNSRSEMNVSTLELGDSALYLCASSLGPSGRPVSYEQYFGPGTRLTVT.

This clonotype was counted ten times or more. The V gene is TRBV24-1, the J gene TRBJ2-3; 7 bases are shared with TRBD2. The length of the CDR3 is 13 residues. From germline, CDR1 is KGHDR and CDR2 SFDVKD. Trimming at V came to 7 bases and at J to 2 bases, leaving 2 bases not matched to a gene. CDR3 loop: CATSRLATDTQYF. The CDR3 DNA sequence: TGTGCCACCAGCCGACTAGCCACAGATACGCAGTATTTT.

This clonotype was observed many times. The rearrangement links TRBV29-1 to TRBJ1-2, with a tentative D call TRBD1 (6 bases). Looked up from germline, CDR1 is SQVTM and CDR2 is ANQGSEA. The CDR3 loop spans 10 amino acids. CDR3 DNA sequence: TGCAGGAACCAGGGGCAAGGCTACACCTTC. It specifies CRNQGQGYTF.

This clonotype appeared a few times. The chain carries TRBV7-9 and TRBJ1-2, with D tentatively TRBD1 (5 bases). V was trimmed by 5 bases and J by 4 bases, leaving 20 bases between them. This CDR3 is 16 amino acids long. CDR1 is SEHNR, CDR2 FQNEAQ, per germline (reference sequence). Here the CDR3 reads CASSPSSGTELYGYTF. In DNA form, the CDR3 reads TGTGCCAGCAGCCCTTCCTCCGGGACGGAACTCTATGGCTACACCTTC.

CDR3: CASSPSPLYTQYF. The CDR3 nucleotides are TGTGCCAGCAGCCCATCCCCTCTGTATACGCAGTATTTT. The V and J genes are TRBV7-2 and TRBJ2-3; D remains unclear. The V gene lost 5 bases and the J gene lost 7 bases, with 13 bases spanning the gap. The V gene's germline CDR1 is SGHTA and CDR2 FQGNSA. This CDR3 has 13 amino acids.

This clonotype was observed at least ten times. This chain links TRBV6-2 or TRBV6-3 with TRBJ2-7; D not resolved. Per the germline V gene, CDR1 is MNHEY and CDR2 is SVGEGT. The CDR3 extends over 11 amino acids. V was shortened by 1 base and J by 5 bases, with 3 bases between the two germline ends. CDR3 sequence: CASSYFHEQYF. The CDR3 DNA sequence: TGTGCCAGCAGTTACTTCCACGAGCAGTACTTC.

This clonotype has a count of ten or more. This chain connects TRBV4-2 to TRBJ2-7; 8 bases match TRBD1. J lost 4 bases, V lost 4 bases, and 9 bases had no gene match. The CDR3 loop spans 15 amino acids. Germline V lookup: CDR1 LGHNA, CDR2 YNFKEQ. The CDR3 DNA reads TGTGCCAGCAGCCTTACCGGGACAGGCGGATACGAGCAGTACTTC. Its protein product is CASSLTGTGGYEQYF.

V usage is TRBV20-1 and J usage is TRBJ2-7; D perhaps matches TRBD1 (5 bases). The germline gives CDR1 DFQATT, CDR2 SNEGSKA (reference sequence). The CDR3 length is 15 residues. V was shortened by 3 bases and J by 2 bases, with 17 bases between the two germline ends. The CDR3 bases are TGCAGTGCTAGTGGAACCAGGGCAGGGACCTACGAGCAGTACTTC. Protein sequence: CSASGTRAGTYEQYF.

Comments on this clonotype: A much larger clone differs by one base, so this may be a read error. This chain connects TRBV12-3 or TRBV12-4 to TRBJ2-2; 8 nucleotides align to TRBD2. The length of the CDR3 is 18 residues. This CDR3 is CACSQLGGLGRNPGELFF. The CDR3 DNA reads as TGTGCCTGCAGTCAGTTGGGGGGACTAGGACGCAACCCCGGGGAGCTGTTTTTT.

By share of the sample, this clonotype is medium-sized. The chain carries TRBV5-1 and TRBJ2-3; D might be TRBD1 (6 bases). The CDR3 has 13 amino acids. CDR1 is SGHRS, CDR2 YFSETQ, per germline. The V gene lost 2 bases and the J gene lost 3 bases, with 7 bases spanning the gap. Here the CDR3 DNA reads TGCGCCAGCAGCTTTACAGGGACAGATACGCAGTATTTT. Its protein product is CASSFTGTDTQYF.

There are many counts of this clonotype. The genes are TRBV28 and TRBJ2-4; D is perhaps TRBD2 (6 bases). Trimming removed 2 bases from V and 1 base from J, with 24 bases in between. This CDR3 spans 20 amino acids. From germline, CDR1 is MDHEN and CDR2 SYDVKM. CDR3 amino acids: CASSLVLGEQGGPAKNIQYF. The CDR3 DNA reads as TGTGCCAGCAGTTTAGTCCTCGGAGAACAAGGAGGGCCTGCCAAAAACATTCAGTACTTC.

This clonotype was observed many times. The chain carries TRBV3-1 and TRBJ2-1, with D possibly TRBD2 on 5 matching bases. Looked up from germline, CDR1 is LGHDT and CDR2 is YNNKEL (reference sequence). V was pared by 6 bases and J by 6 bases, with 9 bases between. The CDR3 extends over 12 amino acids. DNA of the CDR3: TGTGCCAGCAGTGAGGCGGGCAATGAGCAGTTCTTC. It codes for CASSEAGNEQFF.

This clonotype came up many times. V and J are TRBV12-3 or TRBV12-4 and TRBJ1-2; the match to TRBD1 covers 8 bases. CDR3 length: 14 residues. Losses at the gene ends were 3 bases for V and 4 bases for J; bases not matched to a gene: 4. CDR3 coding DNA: TGTGCCAGCAGTTTTGGGGGACAGGTCTATGGCTACACCTTC. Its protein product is CASSFGGQVYGYTF.

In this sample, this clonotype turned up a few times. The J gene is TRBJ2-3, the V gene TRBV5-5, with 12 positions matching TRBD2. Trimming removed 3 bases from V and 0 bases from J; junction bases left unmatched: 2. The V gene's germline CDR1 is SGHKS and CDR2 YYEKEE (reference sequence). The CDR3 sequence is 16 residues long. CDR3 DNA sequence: TGTGCCAGCAGCTCCGGGACTAGCGGGAGCACAGATACGCAGTATTTT. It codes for CASSSGTSGSTDTQYF.

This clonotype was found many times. CDR3 nucleotides: TGTGCCAGCAGTCCCCGGGCGGGGGGCGTAAATGAGCAGTTCTTC. Translation: CASSPRAGGVNEQFF. The V gene is TRBV12-3 or TRBV12-4, the J gene TRBJ2-1; 8 bases are a match to TRBD2. The CDR3 contains 15 residues. Losses at the gene ends were 5 bases for V and 7 bases for J; bases not matched to a gene: 10.

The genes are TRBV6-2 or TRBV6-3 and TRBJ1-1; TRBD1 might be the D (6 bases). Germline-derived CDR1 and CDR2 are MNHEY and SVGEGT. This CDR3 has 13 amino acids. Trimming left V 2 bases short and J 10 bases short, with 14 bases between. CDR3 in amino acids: CASSYPNRVGAFF. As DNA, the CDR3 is TGTGCCAGCAGTTACCCGAACAGGGTGGGAGCTTTCTTT.

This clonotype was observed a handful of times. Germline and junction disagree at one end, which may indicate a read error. CDR3 nucleotides: TGTGCCAGCAGTTTAGAGGGGCATCCATTGGAATATTTT. This codes for CASSLEGHPLEYF. This chain connects TRBV11-1 to TRBJ2-3; D may correspond to TRBD1 or TRBD2 (5 bases each). CDR3 size: 13 residues. Looked up from germline, CDR1 is SGHAT and CDR2 is FQDESV (reference sequence).

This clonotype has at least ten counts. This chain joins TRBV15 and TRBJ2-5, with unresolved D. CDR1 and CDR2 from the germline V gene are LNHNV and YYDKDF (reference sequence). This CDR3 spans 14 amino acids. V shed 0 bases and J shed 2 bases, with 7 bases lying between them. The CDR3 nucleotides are TGTGCCACCAGCAGAGATTCACAGCAAGAGACCCAGTACTTC. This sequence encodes CATSRDSQQETQYF.

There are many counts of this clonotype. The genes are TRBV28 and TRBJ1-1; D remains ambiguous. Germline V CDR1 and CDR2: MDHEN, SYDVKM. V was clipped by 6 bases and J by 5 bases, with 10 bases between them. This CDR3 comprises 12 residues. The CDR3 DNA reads TGTGCCAGCAGCCGGGATGGAACTGAAGCTTTCTTT. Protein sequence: CASSRDGTEAFF.

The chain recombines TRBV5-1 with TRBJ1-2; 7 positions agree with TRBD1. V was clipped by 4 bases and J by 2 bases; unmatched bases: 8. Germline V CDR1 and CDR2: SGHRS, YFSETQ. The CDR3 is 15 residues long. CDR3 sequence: CASSKGTVDNYGYTF. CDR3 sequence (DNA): TGCGCCAGCAGCAAAGGGACAGTAGACAACTATGGCTACACCTTC.

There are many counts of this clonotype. The CDR3 region is CASSLMSPLQETQYF. For the CDR3, the DNA is TGTGCCAGCAGTTTAATGTCCCCTCTACAAGAGACCCAGTACTTC. The chain couples TRBV12-3 or TRBV12-4 to TRBJ2-5; D not resolved. The CDR3 loop spans 15 amino acids. The V gene lost 2 bases and the J gene lost 2 bases, with 12 bases spanning the gap.

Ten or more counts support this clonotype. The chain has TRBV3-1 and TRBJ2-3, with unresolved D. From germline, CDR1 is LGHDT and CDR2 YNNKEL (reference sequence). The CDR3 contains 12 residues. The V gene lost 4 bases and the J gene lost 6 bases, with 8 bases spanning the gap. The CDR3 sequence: CASSPEPDTQYF. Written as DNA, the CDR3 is TGTGCCAGCAGCCCGGAGCCGGATACGCAGTATTTT.

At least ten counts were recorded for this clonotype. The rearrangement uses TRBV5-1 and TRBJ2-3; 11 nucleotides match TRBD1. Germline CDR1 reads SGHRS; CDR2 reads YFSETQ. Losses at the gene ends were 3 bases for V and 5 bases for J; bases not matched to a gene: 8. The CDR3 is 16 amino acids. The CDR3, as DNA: TGCGCCAGCAGCTCAACTCCGGGACAGGGGGAAGATACGCAGTATTTT. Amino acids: CASSSTPGQGEDTQYF.

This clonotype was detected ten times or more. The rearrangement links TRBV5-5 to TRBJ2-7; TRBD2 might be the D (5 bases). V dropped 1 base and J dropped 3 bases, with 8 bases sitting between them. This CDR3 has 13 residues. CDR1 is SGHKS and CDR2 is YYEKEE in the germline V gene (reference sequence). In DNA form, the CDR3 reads TGTGCCAGCAGCTTGCTCCGGGACTACGAGCAGTACTTC. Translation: CASSLLRDYEQYF.

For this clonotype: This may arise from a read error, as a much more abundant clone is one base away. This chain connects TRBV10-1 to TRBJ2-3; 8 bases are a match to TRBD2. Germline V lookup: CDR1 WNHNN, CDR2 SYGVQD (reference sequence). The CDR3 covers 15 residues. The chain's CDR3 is CASSAAGVRGDTLYF. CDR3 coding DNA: TGCGCCAGCAGTGCAGCGGGAGTTCGGGGAGATACGCTGTATTTT.

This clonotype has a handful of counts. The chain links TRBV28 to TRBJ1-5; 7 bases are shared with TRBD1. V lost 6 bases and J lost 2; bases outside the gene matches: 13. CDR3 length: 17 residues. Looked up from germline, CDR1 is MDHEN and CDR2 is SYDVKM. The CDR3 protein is CASRPQGEGARNQPQHF. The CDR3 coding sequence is TGTGCCAGCAGACCTCAGGGGGAAGGAGCACGCAATCAGCCCCAGCATTTT.

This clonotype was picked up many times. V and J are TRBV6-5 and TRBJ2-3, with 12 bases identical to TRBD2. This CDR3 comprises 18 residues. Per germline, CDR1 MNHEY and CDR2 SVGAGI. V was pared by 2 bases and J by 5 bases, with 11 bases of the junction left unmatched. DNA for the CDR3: TGTGCCAGCAGTTACGCACCGACTAGCGGGGGAATTGTAGATACGCAGTATTTT. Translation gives CASSYAPTSGGIVDTQYF.